The T cell receptor (beta chain) under discussion was sequenced for a study of blood T cell repertoires in COVID-19. About the research overall: T cells, B-cell-depleted T cells, or PBMCs supplied cDNA or gDNA.

Per germline, CDR1 LNHDA and CDR2 SQIVND (reference sequence). Trimming at V came to 4 bases and at J to 8 bases, leaving 7 bases not matched to a gene. The CDR3 consists of 14 residues. In the authors' workflow: For nucleated cells, counts were estimated from reference gene primer amplification. Profiling relied on immunoSEQ multiplex PCR, and the TCRdb table lists in-frame clones only, not all of them. V and J calls and clone size are those listed in that table; D and trimming were worked out from the DNA. The sample consists of about 41,000 clones, over 75% of them appearing once. Sequencing was done on a sample of peripheral blood. The sequence was obtained from a woman aged 80 or over with acute or convalescent COVID-19. This rearrangement joins TRBV19 to TRBJ1-2; 10 positions match TRBD1. The chain's CDR3 is CASSTTGGAGGYTF. In DNA form, the CDR3 reads TGTGCCAGTAGTACGACAGGGGGCGCGGGAGGCTACACCTTC.